A selection of T cell receptor beta chains follows, all from one sample in a study of blood T cell repertoires in COVID-19. Clones were sequenced by immunoSEQ multiplex PCR, and TCRdb holds only the in-frame ones, with some missing. Among about 170,000 clones listed, 85% to 90% were seen once. The sample comprised peripheral blood. Source of these receptors: a man aged 50-60 years with active or convalescent COVID-19. Both conserved end residues are part of each CDR3. D genes are given only for firm matches. The size entry is marked missing in some rows and otherwise reads once, few, many or a size class.

clone_size d_call j_call v_call cdr3_aa cdr3_nt
NA TRBD2 TRBJ2-7 TRBV18 CASSRGGSSYEQYF TGTGCCAGCTCACGCGGGGGGAGTTCCTACGAGCAGTACTTC
NA NA TRBJ1-2 TRBV10-3 CAISGAGQYGYTF TGTGCCATCAGTGGGGCAGGGCAGTATGGCTACACCTTC
once NA TRBJ2-5 TRBV11-2 CASSLEFGGETQYF TGTGCCAGCAGCTTAGAGTTTGGCGGGGAGACCCAGTACTTC
NA TRBD1 TRBJ2-7 TRBV14 CASSQEYRDSYYEQYF TGTGCCAGCAGCCAAGAGTATCGGGACAGCTATTACGAGCAGTACTTC
NA NA TRBJ1-3 TRBV7-9 CASRLDSNGNTIYF TGTGCCAGCAGATTGGACAGCAATGGAAACACCATATATTTT
NA TRBD1 TRBJ2-7 TRBV5-1 CASSFVGPGQNYEQYF TGCGCCAGCAGCTTTGTGGGACCGGGACAGAACTACGAGCAGTACTTC
once NA TRBJ1-4 TRBV11-2 CASSPGAGTNEKLFF TGTGCCAGCAGCCCAGGGGCAGGAACTAATGAAAAACTGTTTTTT
NA NA TRBJ2-7 TRBV21-1 CASSDRSSGGSYEQYF TGTGCCAGCAGCGACAGATCTAGCGGGGGTTCGTACGAGCAGTACTTC
NA NA TRBJ1-5 TRBV6-1 CASSEFSQPQHF TGTGCCAGCAGTGAATTTTCGCAGCCCCAGCATTTT
NA TRBD2 TRBJ2-2 TRBV4-3 CASRKVGSGIDGELFF TGCGCCAGCAGGAAAGTGGGTAGCGGGATTGACGGGGAGCTGTTTTTT
few TRBD1 TRBJ1-1 TRBV4-2 CASSQDWGQMNTEAFF TGTGCCAGCAGCCAAGATTGGGGACAGATGAACACTGAAGCTTTCTTT
NA NA TRBJ1-5 TRBV20-1 CSASPINQPQHF TGCAGTGCTAGTCCCATCAATCAGCCCCAGCATTTT
NA NA TRBJ1-1 TRBV24-1 CATSDREGGNTEAFF TGTGCCACCAGTGATAGGGAGGGTGGGAACACTGAAGCTTTCTTT
NA TRBD1 TRBJ1-1 TRBV2 CASSTSGTVVGAFF TGTGCCAGCAGTACCTCCGGGACAGTCGTCGGAGCTTTCTTT
NA TRBD2 TRBJ2-1 TRBV9 CASSVVGEGPYNEQFF TGTGCCAGCAGCGTAGTTGGGGAGGGCCCCTACAATGAGCAGTTCTTC
NA TRBD2 TRBJ2-1 TRBV5-1 CASSPGLVTNEQFF TGCGCCAGCAGCCCGGGACTAGTTACCAATGAGCAGTTCTTC
NA NA TRBJ1-2 TRBV18 CASSLKGDYGYTF TGTGCCAGCTCCCTCAAGGGGGACTATGGCTACACCTTC
NA NA TRBJ1-5 TRBV29-1 CSVSRDKNQPQHF TGCAGCGTTAGTCGAGACAAAAATCAGCCCCAGCATTTT
NA NA TRBJ1-6 TRBV9 CASSELEGRSPLHF TGTGCCAGCAGCGAACTGGAGGGTAGGTCACCCCTCCACTTT
NA TRBD2 TRBJ2-1 TRBV11-1 CASSLGLADNEQFF TGTGCCAGCAGCTTAGGACTAGCGGACAATGAGCAGTTCTTC
NA NA TRBJ1-5 TRBV10-3 CAISESGGDQPQHF TGTGCCATCAGTGAGTCTGGGGGGGATCAGCCCCAGCATTTT
once NA TRBJ2-5 TRBV11-1 CASSFQGRETQYF TGTGCCAGCAGCTTCCAGGGGAGAGAGACCCAGTACTTC
NA NA TRBJ1-1 TRBV6-6 CASSYLGGASTEAFF TGTGCCAGCAGTTACCTCGGGGGGGCGTCCACTGAAGCTTTCTTT
NA TRBD1 TRBJ2-1 TRBV5-4 CASSVPPGQGAGEQFF TGTGCCAGCAGCGTACCCCCGGGACAGGGGGCTGGTGAGCAGTTCTTC
NA NA TRBJ1-2 TRBV7-3 CASSLNPGEGSFGYTF TGTGCCAGCAGCTTAAACCCCGGGGAGGGAAGTTTTGGCTACACCTTC
NA TRBD1 TRBJ1-5 TRBV6-2/TRBV6-3 CASSIQGAGNQPQHF TGTGCCAGCAGTATACAGGGGGCGGGCAATCAGCCCCAGCATTTT
once NA TRBJ1-1 TRBV19 CASTQRNTEAFF TGTGCCAGTACGCAGCGTAACACTGAAGCTTTCTTT
NA TRBD2 TRBJ2-7 TRBV5-8 CASSLRPSGNYEQYF TGTGCCAGCAGCTTACGTCCTAGCGGAAACTACGAGCAGTACTTC
once TRBD2 TRBJ2-5 TRBV2 CASRVLAVQETQYF TGTGCCAGCAGAGTACTAGCGGTCCAAGAGACCCAGTACTTC
NA TRBD1 TRBJ1-2 TRBV28 CASSDGTGIISYGYTF TGTGCCAGCAGTGACGGGACAGGGATCATTTCCTATGGCTACACCTTC
NA NA TRBJ2-2 TRBV6-1 CASSEQIAGELFF TGTGCCAGCAGTGAACAGATTGCCGGGGAGCTGTTTTTT
NA NA TRBJ2-3 TRBV4-3 CASSQELAQSTQYF TGCGCCAGCAGCCAAGAATTAGCGCAAAGTACGCAGTATTTT
NA NA TRBJ1-6 TRBV4-2 CASSQPSGARNSPLHF TGTGCCAGCAGCCAACCGTCAGGGGCGCGGAATTCACCCCTCCACTTT
NA NA TRBJ1-1 TRBV9 CASSVVPGQGTEAFF TGTGCCAGCAGCGTAGTGCCAGGTCAGGGGACTGAAGCTTTCTTT
NA TRBD1 TRBJ1-5 TRBV19 CASSAQAGGGGYSNQPQHF TGTGCCAGTAGCGCCCAGGCAGGGGGCGGGGGTTATAGCAATCAGCCCCAGCATTTT